This TCR beta chain emerged from a study of T cell changes during pregnancy in multiple sclerosis. Assay used: immunoSEQ multiplex PCR; TCRdb lists only in-frame clones, some missing. Of tens of thousands of clones in the sample, roughly 92% were seen once. Note on this clone: A junction end diverges from the germline sequence, so it may reflect a read error.

The sequencing here drew on peripheral blood, taken in the second trimester of pregnancy. The TCR was taken from a female donor in good health, enrolled as a control in a pregnancy study.

Written as DNA, the CDR3 is TGTGCCATCAGTGACCCCCAGTGGTTC. Protein: CAISDPQWF. V usage is TRBV10-3 and J usage is TRBJ2-7; D gene uncertain. CDR1 and CDR2 from the germline V gene are ENHRY and SYGVKD. The CDR3 runs to 9 residues.